This T cell receptor (beta chain) was sequenced during a study of human T cells and chemical hapten exposure (TCRdb year 2021). With regard to the full study: For sensitization, 2% DPC in acetone was applied to an approximately 2 cm by approximately 2 cm area of upper inner arm skin. Patients additionally received weekly therapeutic DPC doses to the scalp throughout the roughly 24-week study period. Patch testing was performed on the upper back with Finn chambers containing 0.01% DPC, and the patch tests were scored after 6 days according to International Contact Dermatitis Research Group standards. Alopecia areata with under or over 50% scalp involvement, alopecia totalis and alopecia universalis were represented in the patient cohort, which was mostly female. Libraries were pooled for sequencing, and variation in per-sample TCR yields was attributed mainly to small differences in library volumes within the pool. In alopecia patients, the study followed how the peripheral blood TCR repertoire changed in vivo over primary and secondary sensitization to diphenylcyclopropenone (DPC), a hapten. Blood samples were taken from patients before sensitization (week 0) and at 2, 6 and about 24 weeks after DPC sensitization. Roughly 30 alopecia patients gave blood for TCR sequencing at one to four time points (pre-sensitization, 2, 6 and 24 weeks). Beyond this particular receptor, the publication reports: After repeated subsampling, the strength of the expansion versus patch-test correlation and the threshold at which it became significant changed. Patch test score was positively correlated with the number of PT1 expanded TCRs, with significance at thresholds 8, 16 and 32 but not at 4. Alopecia, a presumed autoimmune disease, was present in all patients, so the immune response of the patients might differ from that of healthy individuals. Compared with pre-sensitization or healthy control sets, expanded TCRs formed significantly more large CDR3 similarity clusters, which is consistent with antigen-driven responses. The number of TCRs above 1 in 1000 frequency did not change with DPC sensitization; there was no evidence of global repertoire structure alterations.

This clonotype was seen many times. Its binding antigen is unknown. Base-call qualities are not available, and no considerably larger clone is one nucleotide away. Measured from the cysteine to the phenylalanine, the CDR3 is 13 residues long. Only the CDR3 portion is preserved as DNA: 39 bases, with reading frame beginning at the first base. CDR1 and CDR2, per the germline V gene (reference sequence), are MNHEY and SMNVEV. The V end loses 0 bases and the J end loses 8 bases, and a stretch of 10 bases separates them. The method was RACE. Instrument on record: NextSeq 500. During library preparation, unique molecular identifiers were attached to individual cDNA molecules so that TCRs could be counted quantitatively and reproducibly. From each blood RNA sample, both TCR alpha and TCR beta chains were sequenced. Regarding the original processing steps: The median number of TCRs per sample was roughly 100,000, ranging from 23,224 to 690,600. V, J and CDR3 annotation of the TCR reads was carried out using the Decombinator software suite. For the PS versus PT1 abundance plots, all samples were subsampled to the same number of TCRs (28,000). TCRs were defined as expanded if absent before sensitization and observed at least eight times at the 2-week time point. TCRdb itself trimmed the public reads at Q25 with fastp, ran MiXCR and retained productive beta chains. When rows share a CDR3 protein, they turn into one entry using the most common DNA and genes. None of the V and J calls come from the authors' own analysis; TCRdb made them. Within this sample are about 40,000 distinct CDR3 sequences, with approximately 3.4% of them counted one time only. About 6.2% of the sample lies in the top ten.

The sample's time point label, in plain terms: patch test 2, 6 weeks after DPC sensitization. What the treatment or condition label conveys for this sample: therapeutic diphenylcyclopropenone sensitization with weekly scalp DPC. At each patch-test visit, blood was drawn before the patch test was applied. To be eligible, patients had to be aged 18 to 70, diagnosed with alopecia and judged suitable for DPC therapy, while pregnant patients were excluded. Unfractionated whole blood was collected in Tempus Blood RNA tubes, and total RNA was extracted from that blood. The clonotype comes from a middle-aged man with alopecia areata. Some clones in this sample may be carry-over from other donors' samples. The sequence links TRBV27 to TRBJ1-1, with no D gene named confidently. The sequenced sample was whole blood, obtained in connection with sensitization to the hapten diphenylcyclopropenone (DPC). The CDR3 reads CASSLSFRAEAFF. At the DNA level, the sequence is TGTGCCAGCAGTTTATCTTTCCGGGCCGAAGCTTTCTTT.